This T cell receptor beta chain originates from a study of blood T cell repertoires in COVID-19. Study details: Sources were T cells, B-cell-depleted T cells, or PBMCs; the material itself was cDNA or gDNA.

Authors' methods: By means of reference gene primer amplification, nucleated cell counts were estimated. Here immunoSEQ multiplex PCR was the method, and the copy in TCRdb shows in-frame clones only, minus some. The D gene and trimming were derived from the DNA, and the V and J assignments and clone size from that table. This table holds 150,000 to 200,000 clones, 81% found once. V shed 4 bases and J shed 0 bases, with 10 bases lying between them. Germline V gene lookup returns CDR1 SGHNT and CDR2 YYREEE (reference sequence). The CDR3 has 14 residues. Seattle patient enrollment occurred during active infection, with longitudinal follow-up thereafter.

Material: peripheral blood. The clonotype originates from a woman at least 80 years old with COVID-19, enrolled during active disease. The rearrangement joins TRBV5-4 to TRBJ1-2; tentatively, D is TRBD1 (5 bases). The CDR3 loop is CASSQGEANYGYTF. In DNA form, the CDR3 reads TGTGCCAGCAGCCAAGGGGAGGCTAACTATGGCTACACCTTC. The variable domain in full, with the rest retrieved from reference TRBV5-4 and TRBJ1-2, is ETGVTQSPTHLIKTRGQQVTLRCSSQSGHNTVSWYQQALGQGPQFIFQYYREEENGRGNFPPRFSGLQFPNYSSELNVNALELDDSALYLCASSQGEANYGYTFGSGTRLTVV.